The 23 T cell receptor beta chains in this list originate from one sample, sequenced in a study of blood T cell repertoires in COVID-19. Profiling relied on immunoSEQ multiplex PCR, and the TCRdb table lists in-frame clones only, not all of them. The data hold about 240,000 clones, with approximately 90% observed a single time. The sample taken for sequencing was PBMCs or T cells enriched from blood (not recorded which). These receptors were obtained from a woman between 25 and 40 years old who had recovered from COVID-19.

The V call is TRBV27, the J call TRBJ1-4; D may be TRBD1 (6 bases). Trimming took 6 bases from V and 1 from J, leaving 9 bases between them. This CDR3 is built from 14 residues. The germline V gene encodes CDR1 MNHEY and CDR2 SMNVEV (reference sequence). In DNA form, the CDR3 reads TGTGCCAGCAGAACAGGGCTAACTAATGAAAAACTGTTTTTT. Protein product: CASRTGLTNEKLFF. Together with reference TRBV27 and TRBJ1-4, the CDR3 gives the full variable domain: EAQVTQNPRYLITVTGKKLTVTCSQNMNHEYMSWYRQDPGLGLRQIYYSMNVEVTDKGDVPEGYKVSRKEKRNFPLILESPSPNQTSLYFCASRTGLTNEKLFFGSGTQLSVL.

The J gene is TRBJ2-1, the V gene TRBV10-1; 7 bases align to TRBD2. This CDR3 contains 18 residues. Trimming took 3 bases from V and 4 from J; bases not matched to a gene: 15. Germline-derived CDR1 and CDR2 are WNHNN and SYGVQD (reference sequence). The CDR3: CASSEKRDAMFCYNEQFF. The CDR3 region has the DNA TGCGCCAGCAGTGAAAAGCGGGATGCTATGTTTTGTTACAATGAGCAGTTCTTC.

The chain couples TRBV28 to TRBJ2-1; 9 bases match TRBD1. CDR3 length: 15 amino acids. Germline V lookup: CDR1 MDHEN, CDR2 SYDVKM. V trimming: 6 bases; J trimming: 4 bases; junction bases outside the gene matches: 7. CDR3 residues: CASSSPGTGYNEQFF. CDR3 in DNA: TGTGCCAGCAGCTCTCCCGGGACAGGGTACAATGAGCAGTTCTTC.

The DNA of the CDR3 is TGTGCCAGCATGGCAGGGTTCGGCACTGAAGCTTTCTTT. Its protein is CASMAGFGTEAFF. The V and J genes are TRBV2 and TRBJ1-1; a weak D match, TRBD1 (5 bases). The CDR3 is 13 amino acids. Germline lookup yields CDR1 SNHLY and CDR2 FYNNEI. V lost 7 bases and J lost 4, with 13 bases in between.

Many counts were recorded for this clone. V is TRBV9 and J is TRBJ2-7; D is perhaps TRBD2 (5 bases). The CDR3 covers 14 residues. Deletions cut 4 bases from V and 7 bases from J, with 18 bases between. Per germline, CDR1 SGDLS and CDR2 YYNGEE. The CDR3 sequence is CASSPKWETGEQYF. CDR3 in DNA: TGTGCCAGCAGCCCCAAGTGGGAGACGGGGGAGCAGTACTTC.

The V gene is TRBV19, the J gene TRBJ1-2, with D hard to call. Between the trimmed V and J ends, which lost 3 bases and 0 bases, there was a span of 14 bases. The CDR3 is 16 residues long. Germline V lookup: CDR1 LNHDA, CDR2 SQIVND (reference sequence). This CDR3 is CASSIFIRSPNYGYTF. The CDR3 bases are TGTGCCAGTAGTATTTTCATCCGGTCACCTAACTATGGCTACACCTTC.

V usage is TRBV4-2 and J usage is TRBJ2-1; possibly TRBD2 for D (5 bases). The germline CDR1 and CDR2 sequences are LGHNA and YNFKEQ. The CDR3 length is 12 residues. V was trimmed by 0 bases and J by 15 bases, leaving 12 bases between them. The CDR3 reads CASSQDLRVAFF. In DNA form, the CDR3 reads TGTGCCAGCAGCCAAGATCTGAGGGTGGCGTTCTTC.

A few counts support this clone. The rearrangement links TRBV7-2 to TRBJ2-5; D unclear. The germline V gene encodes CDR1 SGHTA and CDR2 FQGNSA. Trimming took 5 bases from V and 2 from J, leaving 6 bases between them. The CDR3 contains 12 residues. Written as DNA, the CDR3 is TGTGCCAGCAGCCCTCTTCAAGAGACCCAGTACTTC. The encoded protein is CASSPLQETQYF.

This sequence joins TRBV29-1 and TRBJ1-1; 8 bases fit TRBD1. The CDR3 is 13 amino acids. V gave up 6 bases and J gave up 5 bases; unmatched junction bases: 8. Germline-derived CDR1 and CDR2 are SQVTM and ANQGSEA. Written as DNA, the CDR3 is TGCAGCGTCGCGGACAGGGACGGGACTGAAGCTTTCTTT. Amino acid sequence: CSVADRDGTEAFF. The full variable domain, in which reference TRBV29-1 and TRBJ1-1 provide the parts outside the CDR3, is SAVISQKPSRDICQRGTSLTIQCQVDSQVTMMFWYRQQPGQSLTLIATANQGSEATYESGFVIDKFPISRPNLTFSTLTVSNMSPEDSSIYLCSVADRDGTEAFFGQGTRLTVV.

The genes are TRBV28 and TRBJ2-1; TRBD2 agrees at 11 bases. J lost 3 bases, V lost 6 bases, and 7 bases had no gene match. The germline gives CDR1 MDHEN, CDR2 SYDVKM. The length of the CDR3 is 16 residues. The CDR3 region is CASSPRLAGYYNEQFF. CDR3 coding DNA: TGTGCCAGCAGCCCCCGACTAGCGGGGTACTACAATGAGCAGTTCTTC.

The rearrangement links TRBV2 to TRBJ1-3; no clear D. V was clipped by 7 bases and J by 4 bases, with 5 bases between them. The germline V gene has CDR1 SNHLY and CDR2 FYNNEI. CDR3 size: 11 residues. The CDR3 sequence: CASTGGNTIYF. In DNA, the CDR3 is TGTGCCAGCACGGGGGGAAACACCATATATTTT.

This clone showed up just a few times. V is TRBV10-3 and J is TRBJ2-7; D gene uncertain. The length of the CDR3 is 11 residues. Looked up from germline, CDR1 is ENHRY and CDR2 is SYGVKD. Trimming removed 6 bases from V and 4 bases from J, with 7 bases in between. CDR3 DNA: TGTGCCATCAGCTCAGCGTACGAGCAGTACTTC. It yields the protein CAISSAYEQYF.

This chain uses TRBV7-6 with TRBJ1-1; no firm D call. The length of the CDR3 is 15 residues. V was trimmed by 5 bases and J by 0 bases, leaving 13 bases between them. Germline assignment: CDR1 SGHVS and CDR2 FNYEAQ. The CDR3 nucleotides are TGTGCCAGCAGCCCTCGTGCGCTGATGAACACTGAAGCTTTCTTT. This translates into CASSPRALMNTEAFF.

V and J are TRBV7-3 and TRBJ2-7; tentative D call: TRBD1 (6 bases). This CDR3 has 15 amino acids. Germline V CDR1 and CDR2: SGHTA, FQGTGA. The V gene lost 0 bases and the J gene lost 7 bases, with 16 bases spanning the gap. The CDR3, as DNA: TGTGCCAGCAGCTTAACGGGGACACCCAACGGGGAGCAGTACTTC. Protein sequence: CASSLTGTPNGEQYF.

This clone appeared once. The V call is TRBV20-1, the J call TRBJ1-6; D not certain. With 3 bases removed from V and 3 bases from J, the gap between germline ends came to 9 bases. Germline CDR1 is DFQATT and CDR2 is SNEGSKA (reference sequence). The CDR3 is 14 amino acids. The CDR3 loop is CSASRTDYNSPLHF. DNA for the CDR3: TGCAGTGCTAGTCGTACAGACTATAATTCACCCCTCCACTTT.

This clone was seen once. The rearrangement joins TRBV29-1 to TRBJ2-3; TRBD2 is a possible D gene (6 bases). The CDR3 is made up of 14 amino acids. V was cut by 7 bases and J by 0 bases, with 14 bases left in between. The germline V gene has CDR1 SQVTM and CDR2 ANQGSEA. In DNA, the CDR3 is TGCAGCGCCTGGGGACTGATGAGCACAGATACGCAGTATTTT. Translated: CSAWGLMSTDTQYF.

This clone has only a few counts. The V call is TRBV14, the J call TRBJ2-2; D is perhaps TRBD2 (6 bases). The CDR3 extends over 17 amino acids. The germline gives CDR1 SGHDN, CDR2 FVKESK. With 3 bases removed from V and 7 bases from J, the gap between germline ends came to 21 bases. The CDR3 is CASSQGPGLPIVGELFF. CDR3 DNA: TGTGCCAGCAGCCAGGGACCGGGACTCCCTATCGTCGGGGAGCTGTTTTTT.

CDR3 protein: CASSLGTETNYGYTF. The CDR3 region has the DNA TGTGCCAGCAGTTTAGGGACAGAGACTAACTATGGCTACACCTTC. This chain links TRBV28 with TRBJ1-2, with 7 bases lining up with TRBD1. The CDR3 totals 15 residues. Trimming removed 2 bases from V and 0 bases from J; junction bases left unmatched: 3. The germline CDR1 and CDR2 sequences are MDHEN and SYDVKM.

The chain is built from TRBV5-4 and TRBJ2-5; 8 nucleotides agree with TRBD2. The CDR3 has 14 residues. Per germline, CDR1 SGHNT and CDR2 YYREEE (reference sequence). The V gene end was trimmed by 5 bases and the J gene end by 5 bases; junction bases not matched to a gene: 8. The CDR3 spells CASRGGLGVETQYF. In DNA, the CDR3 is TGTGCCAGCAGGGGGGGACTAGGGGTGGAGACCCAGTACTTC.

V and J are TRBV7-9 and TRBJ2-1, with TRBD1 matching 9 bases. The CDR3 has 14 residues. J lost 8 bases, V lost 4 bases, and 6 bases had no gene match. Looked up from germline, CDR1 is SEHNR and CDR2 is FQNEAQ (reference sequence). The DNA of the CDR3 is TGTGCCAGCAGCTCAGGGGACAGGGTCTATGAGCAGTTCTTC. It specifies CASSSGDRVYEQFF.

The V and J genes are TRBV7-2 and TRBJ2-7; 8 nucleotides agree with TRBD2. Per the germline V gene, CDR1 is SGHTA and CDR2 is FQGNSA. This CDR3 is 15 amino acids long. J lost 7 bases, V lost 4 bases, and 12 bases had no gene match. The CDR3: CASSYGGDSRREQYF. Written as DNA, the CDR3 is TGTGCCAGCAGCTACGGGGGGGACTCAAGACGTGAGCAGTACTTC.

This clone has at least ten counts. This chain joins TRBV7-2 and TRBJ1-1; 9 bases map to TRBD1. In germline, CDR1 is SGHTA, CDR2 FQGNSA. This CDR3 is 17 amino acids long. The ends lost 5 bases at V and 1 base at J; junction bases unmatched: 11. CDR3 nucleotide sequence: TGTGCCAGCAGCCCCTGGACAGGGGCCGTTAGGAACACTGAAGCTTTCTTT. As protein: CASSPWTGAVRNTEAFF.

The chain employs TRBV20-1 and TRBJ1-6; D is possibly TRBD1 (5 bases). CDR3 size: 10 residues. Germline assignment: CDR1 DFQATT and CDR2 SNEGSKA (reference sequence). CDR3 nucleotide sequence: TGCAGCGTCGGGGGTTCACCCCTCCACTTT. It yields the protein CSVGGSPLHF.